These 18 T cell receptor beta chains originate from one sample sequenced in a study of T cell responses to AZD1222 COVID-19 vaccine (dated by TCRdb to about 2021). Library preparation employed the immunoSEQ multiplex PCR assay. This is the immuneACCESS table as TCRdb keeps it, with only in-frame sequences that have V and J called. A part of the clones is gone; compared with another copy, unresolved V genes explain less than half, and the rest is unexplained. The sample table holds 150,000 or so clones, of which 86% were seen once. The ten largest clonotypes hold more than 20% of the sample. Reading the label with the study, this specimen's time point is: baseline before first vaccination. This sample comprised peripheral blood, obtained on day 0 of AZD1222 vaccination. The receptors originated from an adult in good health.

The chain links TRBV5-1 to TRBJ2-3; 7 bases align to TRBD1. The germline V gene encodes CDR1 SGHRS and CDR2 YFSETQ. This CDR3 is 14 amino acids long. V lost 6 bases to trimming and J lost 4 bases; unmatched junction nucleotides: 8. The CDR3 sequence: CASKMTGYADTQYF. Here the CDR3 DNA reads TGCGCCAGCAAGATGACAGGGTATGCAGATACGCAGTATTTT.

The J gene is TRBJ2-5, the V gene TRBV19; TRBD1 matches 8 bases. The V gene end was trimmed by 5 bases and the J gene end by 5 bases; junction bases not matched to a gene: 10. The CDR3 totals 15 residues. Germline assignment: CDR1 LNHDA and CDR2 SQIVND (reference sequence). The chain's CDR3 is CASSGWTGIVETQYF. The CDR3 DNA reads as TGTGCCAGTAGTGGCTGGACAGGGATCGTGGAGACCCAGTACTTC.

This sequence joins TRBV4-3 and TRBJ2-7, with a weak D call TRBD2 (6 bases). Germline loops: CDR1 LGHNA, CDR2 YSLEER. The CDR3 consists of 13 residues. The V end was cut by 0 bases, the J end by 5 bases, with 8 bases between. The CDR3 DNA sequence: TGCGCCAGCAGCCAAGAGGAGGGAAACGAGCAGTACTTC. Residues: CASSQEEGNEQYF.

The chain couples TRBV10-3 to TRBJ2-7, with D hard to call. The CDR3 is 12 amino acids. Trimming stripped 10 bases from V and 0 bases from J, with 10 bases between. Germline assignment: CDR1 ENHRY and CDR2 SYGVKD. CDR3 bases: TGTGCCAGCTCTCTGAGCTCCTACGAGCAGTACTTC. This codes for CASSLSSYEQYF.

This chain links TRBV6-5 with TRBJ1-2; 10 bases fit TRBD1. The CDR3 totals 16 residues. Looked up from germline, CDR1 is MNHEY and CDR2 is SVGAGI. V shed 4 bases, J shed 7 bases, and the junction held 12 bases outside the gene matches. This CDR3 reads CASSWGGGQGGGGYTF. The DNA of the CDR3 is TGTGCCAGCAGTTGGGGAGGCGGACAGGGGGGTGGTGGCTACACCTTC.

This clone was observed a single time. The J gene is TRBJ1-2, the V gene TRBV6-2 or TRBV6-3; D is undetermined. The CDR3 loop spans 12 amino acids. CDR1 MNHEY and CDR2 SVGEGT come from the germline V gene. The germline V and J ends were trimmed by 4 bases and 1 base, with 4 bases remaining between them. CDR3 residues: CASSSINYGYTF. The CDR3 bases are TGTGCCAGCAGTTCCATTAACTATGGCTACACCTTC.

V gene TRBV5-8 combines with J gene TRBJ1-6; the D is unclear. Trimming took 1 base from V and 6 from J, leaving 5 bases between them. Per the germline V gene, CDR1 is SGHTS and CDR2 is YDEGEE. This CDR3 has 13 amino acids. CDR3 DNA sequence: TGTGCCAGCAGCTTGACAGCTAATTCACCCCTCCACTTT. It codes for CASSLTANSPLHF.

The rearrangement uses TRBV11-2 and TRBJ1-5, with D uncertain. Germline assignment: CDR1 SGHAT and CDR2 FQNNGV. The V end was cut by 5 bases, the J end by 8 bases, with 13 bases between. CDR3 length equals 13 residues. The CDR3 region has the DNA TGTGCCAGCAGCATCGGTAATTATGAGCCCCAGCATTTT. Residues: CASSIGNYEPQHF. Complete variable domain (other parts from reference TRBV11-2 and TRBJ1-5): EAGVAQSPRYKIIEKRQSVAFWCNPISGHATLYWYQQILGQGPKLLIQFQNNGVVDDSQLPKDRFSAERLKGVDSTLKIQPAKLEDSAVYLCASSIGNYEPQHFGDGTRLSIL.

The rearrangement links TRBV28 to TRBJ1-1; a weak D match, TRBD1 (6 bases). Looked up from germline, CDR1 is MDHEN and CDR2 is SYDVKM. The V gene lost 8 bases and the J gene lost 1 base, with 14 bases spanning the gap. This CDR3 is built from 14 residues. Written as DNA, the CDR3 is TGTGCCAGCTTAGGACAGACAAGGAACACTGAAGCTTTCTTT. Protein: CASLGQTRNTEAFF.

The chain recombines TRBV4-2 with TRBJ2-2; 8 bases are shared with TRBD2. J lost 2 bases, V lost 1 base, and 3 bases had no gene match. This CDR3 spans 16 amino acids. From germline, CDR1 is LGHNA and CDR2 YNFKEQ. CDR3: CASSQVAGGNTGELFF. The CDR3 DNA is TGTGCCAGCAGCCAAGTGGCGGGGGGTAACACCGGGGAGCTGTTTTTT.

This chain uses TRBV28 with TRBJ1-3; 8 bases are shared with TRBD1. V was clipped by 9 bases and J by 0 bases; unmatched bases: 4. The CDR3 is 14 amino acids. Germline V CDR1 and CDR2: MDHEN, SYDVKM. The CDR3 DNA follows: TGTGCCAGTTCAGACAGGGGCTCTGGAAACACCATATATTTT. This gives the protein CASSDRGSGNTIYF.

This clone was seen more than once but under ten times. The V call is TRBV6-4, the J call TRBJ1-1, with 7 bases fitting TRBD1. The V gene end was trimmed by 7 bases and the J gene end by 2 bases; junction bases not matched to a gene: 19. The CDR3 consists of 18 residues. Germline V gives CDR1 MRHNA, CDR2 SNTAGT. CDR3 bases: TGTGCCAGCACCTTTGGAGGGACAGATCAAGTAAGCAACACTGAAGCTTTCTTT. Protein sequence: CASTFGGTDQVSNTEAFF.

The chain uses TRBV27 and TRBJ2-1; D gene uncertain. The CDR3 has 14 residues. Looked up from germline, CDR1 is MNHEY and CDR2 is SMNVEV (reference sequence). V lost 3 bases and J lost 0, with 6 bases in between. CDR3 in DNA: TGTGCCAGCAGTTTCGTGAGCTCCTACAATGAGCAGTTCTTC. Its protein is CASSFVSSYNEQFF.

This CDR3 is CASSSAVQPQHF. The CDR3 DNA follows: TGTGCCAGCAGTTCTGCGGTTCAGCCCCAGCATTTT. The V and J genes are TRBV6-6 and TRBJ1-5; D call uncertain. Trimming removed 4 bases at V and 6 bases at J, with 7 bases between. The CDR3 extends over 12 amino acids. Germline-derived CDR1 and CDR2 are MNHNY and SVGAGI (reference sequence).

A few counts support this clone. The rearrangement uses TRBV5-1 and TRBJ1-1; no clear D. CDR3 length equals 14 residues. The germline V gene has CDR1 SGHRS and CDR2 YFSETQ. With 0 bases removed from V and 5 bases from J, the gap between germline ends came to 11 bases. CDR3 coding DNA: TGCGCCAGCAGCTTGGAGCAGTCGGTAACTGAAGCTTTCTTT. Translated: CASSLEQSVTEAFF.

The chain employs TRBV25-1 and TRBJ2-3, with D possibly called TRBD1 or TRBD2 (5 bases each). Germline CDR1 MGHDK, CDR2 SYGVNS. This CDR3 contains 16 residues. The V end was cut by 1 base, the J end by 2 bases, with 13 bases between. Here the CDR3 reads CASSESPGRDTDTQYF. The CDR3 DNA is TGTGCCAGCAGTGAATCACCGGGACGAGACACAGATACGCAGTATTTT.

The chain links TRBV6-5 to TRBJ2-3; 9 nucleotides agree with TRBD1. V lost 6 bases and J lost 1; bases outside the gene matches: 5. This CDR3 comprises 15 residues. Looked up from germline, CDR1 is MNHEY and CDR2 is SVGAGI. CDR3 coding DNA: TGTGCCAGCAGAAAGGGACAGGGAGGCACAGATACGCAGTATTTT. Its protein is CASRKGQGGTDTQYF.

The V and J genes are TRBV7-2 and TRBJ2-1, with 7 bases fitting TRBD2. V was clipped by 0 bases and J by 3 bases; unmatched bases: 2. Germline CDR1 reads SGHTA; CDR2 reads FQGNSA. This CDR3 contains 15 residues. The CDR3 coding sequence is TGTGCCAGCAGCTTAGCCAGCGGGGTCTACAATGAGCAGTTCTTC. Translation: CASSLASGVYNEQFF.